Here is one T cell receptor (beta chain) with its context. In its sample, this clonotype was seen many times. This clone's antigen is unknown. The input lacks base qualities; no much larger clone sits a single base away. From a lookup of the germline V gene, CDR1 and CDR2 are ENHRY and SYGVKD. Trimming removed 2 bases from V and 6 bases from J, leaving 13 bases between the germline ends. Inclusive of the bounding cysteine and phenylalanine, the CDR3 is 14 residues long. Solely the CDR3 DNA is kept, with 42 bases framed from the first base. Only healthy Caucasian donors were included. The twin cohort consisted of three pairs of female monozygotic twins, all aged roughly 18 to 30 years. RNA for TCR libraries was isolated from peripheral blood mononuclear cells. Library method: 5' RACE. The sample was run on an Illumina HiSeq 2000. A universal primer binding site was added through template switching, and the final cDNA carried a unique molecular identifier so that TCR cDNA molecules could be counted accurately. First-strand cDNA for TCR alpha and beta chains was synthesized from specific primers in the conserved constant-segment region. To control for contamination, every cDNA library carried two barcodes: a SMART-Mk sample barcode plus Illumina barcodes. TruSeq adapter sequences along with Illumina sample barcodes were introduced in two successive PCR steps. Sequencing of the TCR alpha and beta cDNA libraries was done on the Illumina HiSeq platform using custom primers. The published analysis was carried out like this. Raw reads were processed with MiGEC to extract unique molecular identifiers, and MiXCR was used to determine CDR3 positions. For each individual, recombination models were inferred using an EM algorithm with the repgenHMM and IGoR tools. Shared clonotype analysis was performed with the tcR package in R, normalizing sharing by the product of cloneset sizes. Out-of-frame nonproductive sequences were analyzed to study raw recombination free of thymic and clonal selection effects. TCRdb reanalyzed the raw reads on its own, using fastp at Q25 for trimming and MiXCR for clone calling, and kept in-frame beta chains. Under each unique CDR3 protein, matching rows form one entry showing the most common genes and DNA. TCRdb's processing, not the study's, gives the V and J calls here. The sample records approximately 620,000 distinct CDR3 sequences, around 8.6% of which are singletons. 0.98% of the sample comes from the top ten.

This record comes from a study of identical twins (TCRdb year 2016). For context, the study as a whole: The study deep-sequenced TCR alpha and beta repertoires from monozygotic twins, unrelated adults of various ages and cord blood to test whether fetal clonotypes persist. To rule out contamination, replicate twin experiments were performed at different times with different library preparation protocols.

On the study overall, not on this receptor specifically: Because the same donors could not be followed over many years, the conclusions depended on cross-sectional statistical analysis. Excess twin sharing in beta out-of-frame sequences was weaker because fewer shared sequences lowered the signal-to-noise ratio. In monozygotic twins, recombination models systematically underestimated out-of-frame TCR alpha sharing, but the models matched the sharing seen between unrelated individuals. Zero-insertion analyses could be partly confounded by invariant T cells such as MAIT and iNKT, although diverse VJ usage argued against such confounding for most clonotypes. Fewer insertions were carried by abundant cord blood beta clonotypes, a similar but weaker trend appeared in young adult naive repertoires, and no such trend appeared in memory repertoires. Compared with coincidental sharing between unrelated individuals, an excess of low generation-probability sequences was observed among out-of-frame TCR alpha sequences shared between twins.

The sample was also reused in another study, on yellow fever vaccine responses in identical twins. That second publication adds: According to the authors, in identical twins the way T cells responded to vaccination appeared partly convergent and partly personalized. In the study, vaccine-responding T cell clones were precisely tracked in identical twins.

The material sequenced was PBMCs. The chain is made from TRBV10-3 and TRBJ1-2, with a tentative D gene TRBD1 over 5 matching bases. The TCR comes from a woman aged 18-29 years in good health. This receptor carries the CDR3 CAISERTLGDGYTF. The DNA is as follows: TGTGCCATCAGTGAGCGAACCCTGGGGGATGGCTACACCTTC.